The 23 T cell receptor beta chains below all came from one sample that was sequenced in a study of blood T cell repertoires in COVID-19. Profiled with immunoSEQ multiplex PCR; TCRdb holds only in-frame clones, not every one. The table shows about 210,000 clones, with about nine tenths occurring only once. The specimen sequenced was PBMCs or T cells enriched from blood (not recorded which). The receptors were sampled from a man younger than 40 who had recovered from COVID-19.

The chain carries TRBV3-1 (or the pseudogene TRBV3-2) and TRBJ2-5, with TRBD2 matching 10 bases. The CDR3 is 15 amino acids. The germline V gene encodes CDR1 LGHDT and CDR2 YNNKEL (reference sequence). J gave up 2 bases and V 2 bases, and 2 bases lay outside the gene matches. In DNA form, the CDR3 reads TGTGCCAGCAGCCAAACTAGCGGGACACAAGAGACCCAGTACTTC. Amino acid sequence: CASSQTSGTQETQYF.

The rearrangement links TRBV5-1 to TRBJ2-5, with D perhaps TRBD2 (6 bases). This CDR3 contains 16 residues. Trimming removed 5 bases at V and 7 bases at J, with 24 bases between. Germline assignment: CDR1 SGHRS and CDR2 YFSETQ. CDR3 DNA sequence: TGCGCCAGCAGGGACGCTCGACTAGGCGACGAAGGGACCCAGTACTTC. This codes for CASRDARLGDEGTQYF.

This chain connects TRBV6-5 to TRBJ2-3; D is possibly TRBD2 (5 bases). The CDR3 loop spans 13 amino acids. Per germline, CDR1 MNHEY and CDR2 SVGAGI. The germline V and J ends were trimmed by 0 bases and 6 bases, with 7 bases remaining between them. CDR3 sequence reads: CASSYSRGDTQYF. In DNA form, the CDR3 reads TGTGCCAGCAGTTACTCGAGAGGGGATACGCAGTATTTT.

Within the sample, this clone is medium-sized (0.01 to 0.1%). The chain recombines TRBV5-1 with TRBJ2-1; 9 bases match TRBD1. Germline V lookup: CDR1 SGHRS, CDR2 YFSETQ. The CDR3 extends over 16 amino acids. Trimming at V came to 0 bases and at J to 3 bases, leaving 4 bases not matched to a gene. CDR3 protein: CASSLAGTGRYNEQFF. The CDR3 DNA reads as TGCGCCAGCAGCTTGGCCGGGACAGGGCGCTACAATGAGCAGTTCTTC.

V gene TRBV28 combines with J gene TRBJ1-3; TRBD1 matches 8 bases. The CDR3 loop spans 16 amino acids. Germline V gene data show CDR1 as MDHEN and CDR2 as SYDVKM. V trimming: 3 bases; J trimming: 2 bases; junction bases outside the gene matches: 6. This CDR3 is CASSLGGQGAGNTIYF. The CDR3 region has the DNA TGTGCCAGCAGTTTGGGCGGACAGGGAGCTGGAAACACCATATATTTT.

The rearrangement joins TRBV7-9 to TRBJ2-1; 10 nucleotides line up with TRBD1. CDR1 is SEHNR and CDR2 is FQNEAQ in the germline V gene (reference sequence). J was trimmed by 0 bases and V by 4 bases; bases with no gene match: 3. CDR3 length: 16 amino acids. DNA of the CDR3: TGTGCCAGCAGCTCTTGGACAGGGGGCTCCTACAATGAGCAGTTCTTC. Amino acid sequence: CASSSWTGGSYNEQFF.

The chain joins TRBV7-2 to TRBJ2-1, with a weak D call TRBD1 (5 bases). The germline gives CDR1 SGHTA, CDR2 FQGNSA. Trimming shortened V by 1 base and J by 7 bases, and 17 bases separated the two germline ends. This CDR3 has 16 amino acids. The CDR3 spells CASSLGTPRGGNEQFF. In DNA, the CDR3 is TGTGCCAGCAGCTTAGGGACGCCAAGGGGTGGGAATGAGCAGTTCTTC.

The V and J genes are TRBV10-3 and TRBJ2-4; a weak D match, TRBD1 (6 bases). CDR3 length: 13 amino acids. V shed 3 bases and J shed 9 bases, with 12 bases lying between them. Germline V gene lookup returns CDR1 ENHRY and CDR2 SYGVKD. CDR3 residues: CAISEIRGTIQYF. In nucleotides, the CDR3 is TGTGCCATCAGTGAAATCAGGGGAACCATTCAGTACTTC.

The chain recombines TRBV5-4 with TRBJ2-1; D unclear. The CDR3 extends over 13 amino acids. The V end lost 4 bases, the J end lost 8 bases, and 13 bases lay between the germline ends. Per the germline V gene, CDR1 is SGHNT and CDR2 is YYREEE (reference sequence). CDR3 amino acids: CASSPKARDEQFF. As DNA, the CDR3 is TGTGCCAGCAGCCCGAAGGCTAGAGATGAGCAGTTCTTC.

The V and J genes are TRBV19 and TRBJ1-2, with D possibly TRBD1 on 6 matching bases. Trimming shortened V by 4 bases and J by 6 bases, and 24 bases separated the two germline ends. The V gene's germline CDR1 is LNHDA and CDR2 SQIVND (reference sequence). This CDR3 is built from 17 residues. The CDR3 loop is CASSTSQWGLEPDGYTF. The CDR3, as DNA: TGTGCCAGTAGTACATCCCAGTGGGGGCTGGAGCCTGATGGCTACACCTTC.

The chain joins TRBV24-1 to TRBJ2-5, with 12 bases that match TRBD2. CDR1 KGHDR and CDR2 SFDVKD come from the germline V gene. J was trimmed by 5 bases and V by 7 bases; bases with no gene match: 7. This CDR3 is built from 15 residues. CDR3 sequence: CATSRGLAGRETQYF. The DNA for the CDR3 is TGTGCCACCAGCAGGGGACTAGCGGGTCGGGAGACCCAGTACTTC.

V is TRBV21-1 and J is TRBJ1-4; TRBD1, the table's D call, lacks a check against the DNA. TRBV21-1 counts as a pseudogene. The CDR3 has 16 amino acids. For the CDR3, the DNA is TGTGCCAGCAGCAAAATCCACAGGGTGTCTAATGAAAAACTGTTTTTT. Translation gives CASSKIHRVSNEKLFF.

This clone occurred a few times. This chain links TRBV6-5 with TRBJ1-2, with TRBD1 matching 10 bases. Germline V gene lookup returns CDR1 MNHEY and CDR2 SVGAGI. V lost 2 bases and J lost 4; bases outside the gene matches: 1. The CDR3 totals 14 residues. CDR3 residues: CASSYRDRGYGYTF. Here the CDR3 DNA reads TGTGCCAGCAGTTACAGGGACAGGGGCTATGGCTACACCTTC.

The chain is built from TRBV4-3 and TRBJ1-2, with D possibly TRBD1 on 6 matching bases. Germline loops: CDR1 LGHNA, CDR2 YSLEER. The length of the CDR3 is 18 residues. Trimming took 2 bases from V and 4 from J, leaving 23 bases between them. CDR3 residues: CASSQNPPEQGSSYGYTF. The CDR3 coding sequence is TGCGCCAGCAGCCAAAACCCCCCTGAACAGGGATCCTCCTATGGCTACACCTTC.

The chain joins TRBV5-5 to TRBJ2-1; the match to TRBD1 covers 8 bases. The CDR3 contains 16 residues. CDR1 and CDR2 from the germline V gene are SGHKS and YYEKEE (reference sequence). J was trimmed by 7 bases and V by 2 bases; bases with no gene match: 11. CDR3 nucleotide sequence: TGTGCCAGCAGCTTCGACGACAGGGGAGGAATAAATGAGCAGTTCTTC. Translated, it gives CASSFDDRGGINEQFF.

This chain uses TRBV5-5 with TRBJ2-5, with 9 bases matching TRBD2. The junction had 6 bases not matched to a gene; V was cut back by 1 base and J by 5 bases. CDR1 is SGHKS and CDR2 is YYEKEE in the germline V gene (reference sequence). CDR3 length: 15 residues. The CDR3 loop is CASSLIRGLAETQYF. In DNA form, the CDR3 reads TGTGCCAGCAGCTTGATTCGGGGACTAGCTGAGACCCAGTACTTC.

The CDR3 nucleotides are TGTGCCAGCAGCTCACTGACAGGGAGACACTACGAGCAGTACTTC. This gives the protein CASSSLTGRHYEQYF. This chain uses TRBV11-2 with TRBJ2-7; 7 positions agree with TRBD1. Germline values: CDR1 SGHAT, CDR2 FQNNGV. V was clipped by 4 bases and J by 3 bases; unmatched bases: 9. The CDR3 extends over 15 amino acids. Drawing the rest from reference TRBV11-2 and TRBJ2-7, the complete variable domain is EAGVAQSPRYKIIEKRQSVAFWCNPISGHATLYWYQQILGQGPKLLIQFQNNGVVDDSQLPKDRFSAERLKGVDSTLKIQPAKLEDSAVYLCASSSLTGRHYEQYFGPGTRLTVT.

The chain recombines TRBV30 with TRBJ2-7; 13 bases are shared with TRBD2. Germline CDR1 reads GTSNPN; CDR2 reads SVGIG (reference sequence). V shed 5 bases, J shed 0 bases, and the junction held 7 bases outside the gene matches. The CDR3 consists of 16 residues. The CDR3 sequence: CAWGPGTSGTSYEQYF. The CDR3 DNA sequence: TGTGCCTGGGGGCCCGGGACTAGCGGGACCTCCTACGAGCAGTACTTC.

Of note for this clone: This sample also contains other DNA sequences that code for the same CDR3. The chain has TRBV9 and TRBJ2-3, with 8 positions matching TRBD2. Germline V gives CDR1 SGDLS, CDR2 YYNGEE. The CDR3 has 14 residues. J lost 4 bases, V lost 0 bases, and 1 base had no gene match. For the CDR3, the DNA is TGTGCCAGCAGCGTAGTCGGGGGGGCAGATACGCAGTATTTT. Amino acids: CASSVVGGADTQYF.

The V call is TRBV7-2, the J call TRBJ2-5; D is unclear. CDR3 size: 13 residues. Germline V gene lookup returns CDR1 SGHTA and CDR2 FQGNSA. V lost 0 bases, J lost 4 bases, and 6 bases lay in between. CDR3 residues: CASSLARGETQYF. The CDR3 nucleotides read TGTGCCAGCAGCTTAGCCCGAGGAGAGACCCAGTACTTC. Together with reference TRBV7-2 and TRBJ2-5, the CDR3 gives the full variable domain: GAGVSQSPSNKVTEKGKDVELRCDPISGHTALYWYRQSLGQGLEFLIYFQGNSAPDKSGLPSDRFSAERTGGSVSTLTIQRTQQEDSAVYLCASSLARGETQYFGPGTRLLVL.

J is TRBJ1-6 and V is TRBV6-6; 11 positions agree with TRBD1. CDR3 length equals 17 residues. Losses at the gene ends were 5 bases for V and 8 bases for J; bases not matched to a gene: 11. Germline values: CDR1 MNHNY, CDR2 SVGAGI (reference sequence). The CDR3 DNA reads TGTGCCAGCAGTCGCCTATCGGGACAGGGGGTAGATTCACCCCTCCACTTT. Translation gives CASSRLSGQGVDSPLHF.

This sequence joins TRBV27 and TRBJ1-2; 10 bases fit TRBD1. In germline, CDR1 is MNHEY, CDR2 SMNVEV (reference sequence). After removal of 5 bases from V and 5 bases from J, the junction contained 5 bases not matched to a gene. The CDR3 sequence is 14 residues long. The CDR3 is CASSPDRGPYGYTF. In nucleotides, the CDR3 is TGTGCCAGCAGTCCCGACAGGGGGCCGTATGGCTACACCTTC.

The rearrangement joins TRBV11-2 to TRBJ1-3; no definite D call. In germline, CDR1 is SGHAT, CDR2 FQNNGV. The CDR3 length is 16 residues. Trimming removed 5 bases from V and 3 bases from J, with 17 bases in between. In DNA form, the CDR3 reads TGTGCCAGCAGCCGAGGGCACGAGGTTAATGGAAACACCATATATTTT. The encoded protein is CASSRGHEVNGNTIYF.